This is a list of T cell receptor beta chains from one sample in a study of OX40 agonist ivuxolimab in advanced cancers. Profiled with immunoSEQ multiplex PCR; TCRdb holds only in-frame clones, not every one. The profile shows about 59,000 clones, approximately 90% of them singletons. The starting material was CD4+ or CD8+ T cells sorted from blood, obtained in a trial of the OX40 agonist ivuxolimab. The receptor set was obtained from an adult with an advanced solid tumor such as melanoma, head and neck, liver or kidney cancer. Each CDR3 is given with its conserved first and last residue. Each record gives: D gene, clone size, V gene, J gene, CDR3 protein, CDR3 DNA. D genes are given only for firm matches. The size of a clone is reported for some rows only, either as once, few or many, or as a class for expanded clones.

>-|-|TRBV5-6|TRBJ2-7
CASGNTYEQYF
TGTGCCAGCGGAAACACATACGAGCAGTACTTC
>-|-|TRBV7-6|TRBJ1-4
CASSLLAPGTLTNEKLFF
TGTGCCAGCAGCTTACTCGCGCCCGGGACTTTAACTAATGAAAAACTGTTTTTT
>-|-|TRBV27|TRBJ2-1
CASQTGGGLSSYNEQFF
TGTGCCAGCCAAACCGGGGGCGGGCTGAGCTCCTACAATGAGCAGTTCTTC
>TRBD2|-|TRBV27|TRBJ2-7
CASSPGTSGYEQYF
TGTGCCAGCAGTCCGGGGACTAGCGGGTACGAGCAGTACTTC
>-|-|TRBV13|TRBJ2-5
CASSFMTGRETQYF
TGTGCCAGCAGCTTCATGACAGGACGGGAGACCCAGTACTTC
>-|-|TRBV5-1|TRBJ2-5
CASTHEGVSEETQYF
TGCGCCAGCACCCACGAGGGGGTTAGTGAGGAGACCCAGTACTTC
>-|-|TRBV10-2|TRBJ2-1
CASGTSYNEQFF
TGCGCCAGTGGGACCAGCTACAATGAGCAGTTCTTC
>-|once|TRBV19|TRBJ2-1
CASNINPSSYNEQFF
TGTGCCAGTAACATCAACCCGAGCTCCTACAATGAGCAGTTCTTC
>-|-|TRBV9|TRBJ2-1
CASSLRLGGFSYNEQFF
TGTGCCAGCAGCCTACGGTTAGGGGGTTTCTCCTACAATGAGCAGTTCTTC
>-|-|TRBV19|TRBJ2-7
CASSTWTDEQYF
TGTGCCAGTAGTACGTGGACAGACGAGCAGTACTTC
>TRBD2|-|TRBV5-6|TRBJ2-5
CASSSTMGGRRQETQYF
TGTGCCAGCAGCTCCACGATGGGCGGGAGAAGACAAGAGACCCAGTACTTC
>-|-|TRBV5-6|TRBJ1-1
CASSLVPGEAFF
TGTGCCAGCAGCTTGGTACCCGGTGAAGCTTTCTTT
>-|-|TRBV5-1|TRBJ2-7
CASSLAPATYEQYF
TGCGCCAGCAGCTTGGCGCCAGCGACCTACGAGCAGTACTTC
>-|-|TRBV10-1|TRBJ2-2
CASSESDFSRSNTGELFF
TGCGCCAGCAGTGAGTCCGACTTCTCGCGGTCGAACACCGGGGAGCTGTTTTTT
>-|-|TRBV7-2|TRBJ1-5
CASSLVGLGTNQPQHF
TGTGCCAGCAGCTTAGTTGGCCTAGGGACGAATCAGCCCCAGCATTTT
>-|-|TRBV27|TRBJ2-2
CASSFLPVWTGELFF
TGTGCCAGCAGTTTCCTGCCCGTGTGGACCGGGGAGCTGTTTTTT
>TRBD2|-|TRBV28|TRBJ2-1
CASSFPGLAHNEQFF
TGTGCCAGCAGTTTTCCAGGACTAGCCCACAATGAGCAGTTCTTC
>-|-|TRBV6-5|TRBJ2-7
CASSPESYEQYF
TGTGCCAGCAGTCCTGAGTCCTACGAGCAGTACTTC
>-|-|TRBV28|TRBJ2-7
CASSLLSSLSSSEQYF
TGTGCCAGCAGTTTACTTTCCTCCCTCTCTAGCTCCGAGCAGTACTTC
>TRBD2|-|TRBV19|TRBJ2-3
CAASGRVASTDTQYF
TGTGCCGCTAGCGGGAGAGTCGCTAGCACAGATACGCAGTATTTT
>TRBD1|-|TRBV2|TRBJ1-5
CASSVPQRDRLYSNQPQHF
TGTGCCAGCAGTGTTCCTCAGAGGGACAGACTTTATAGCAATCAGCCCCAGCATTTT
>-|-|TRBV7-2|TRBJ2-1
CASSYMDTYNEQFF
TGTGCCAGCAGTTACATGGATACCTACAATGAGCAGTTCTTC
>-|-|TRBV10-1|TRBJ2-1
CASSELGGSFSYNEQFF
TGCGCCAGCAGTGAGCTAGGGGGAAGTTTCTCCTACAATGAGCAGTTCTTC
>-|-|TRBV27|TRBJ2-5
CASRRDFGNIQETQYF
TGTGCCAGCAGGAGGGATTTCGGAAATATCCAAGAGACCCAGTACTTC
>TRBD1|-|TRBV5-8|TRBJ1-2
CASSLQGAFGYTF
TGTGCCAGCAGTTTACAGGGGGCCTTCGGCTACACCTTC
>-|few|TRBV11-1|TRBJ2-2
CASSLGDVGTGELFF
TGTGCCAGCAGCTTGGGGGATGTTGGAACCGGGGAGCTGTTTTTT
>TRBD2|-|TRBV7-7|TRBJ2-1
CASSASSGGYNEQFF
TGTGCCAGCAGCGCCTCTAGCGGGGGGTACAATGAGCAGTTCTTC
>-|-|TRBV6-1|TRBJ2-5
CATQRRGLETQYF
TGTGCCACCCAGAGGCGGGGCCTGGAGACCCAGTACTTC
>-|-|TRBV27|TRBJ2-3
CASSLPGPRYTQYF
TGTGCCAGCAGTTTGCCTGGCCCGCGATATACGCAGTATTTT
>-|-|TRBV5-1|TRBJ1-1
CASSLDPTSRAGAFF
TGCGCCAGCAGCTTGGATCCCACGTCGCGGGCGGGAGCTTTCTTT
>TRBD1|-|TRBV2|TRBJ2-2
CASIPPTGDTGELFF
TGTGCCAGCATCCCACCGACAGGGGACACCGGGGAGCTGTTTTTT
>-|-|TRBV6-5|TRBJ2-1
CASSLSESSYNEQFF
TGTGCCAGCAGTTTAAGCGAGAGCTCCTACAATGAGCAGTTCTTC
>-|-|TRBV7-9|TRBJ2-1
CASSSPGEQFF
TGTGCCAGCAGCTCTCCGGGGGAGCAGTTCTTC
>TRBD2|-|TRBV9|TRBJ2-1
CASSGQLAGVSYNEQFF
TGTGCCAGCAGCGGTCAGCTAGCGGGAGTCTCCTACAATGAGCAGTTCTTC
>TRBD2|-|TRBV4-1|TRBJ2-7
CASSHASGRAYEQYF
TGCGCCAGCAGCCATGCTAGCGGGAGGGCGTACGAGCAGTACTTC
>TRBD2|once|TRBV7-9|TRBJ2-3
CASSLTGPSGPQYF
TGTGCCAGCAGCCTAACCGGACCTAGCGGACCCCAGTATTTT
>-|-|TRBV7-6|TRBJ2-7
CASTHGGTKMLRYEQYF
TGTGCCAGCACCCACGGCGGGACAAAAATGCTACGGTACGAGCAGTACTTC
>-|-|TRBV6-1|TRBJ2-7
CASSELGQGGSYEQYF
TGTGCCAGCAGTGAATTAGGCCAGGGTGGCTCCTACGAGCAGTACTTC
>-|-|TRBV6-1|TRBJ2-1
CASILADFNEQFF
TGTGCCAGCATTCTAGCAGATTTTAATGAGCAGTTCTTC